One sample yielded the 2 T cell receptor beta chains listed below, sequenced in a study of cytomegalovirus exposure and HLA in healthy donors. 13 Jbeta primers and 60 Vbeta primers were used for the PCR. Sequencing used immunoSEQ multiplex PCR; TCRdb keeps in-frame clones, though not all of them. The table has a few hundred thousand clones, 65% to 80% seen once. The source material was PBMCs. Every receptor here comes from a man aged 35 to 55 in good health and CMV-seronegative.

The chain is built from TRBV25-1 and TRBJ1-1; D may be TRBD1 (5 bases). Trimming cost V 7 bases and J 4 bases, with 7 bases left between them. The germline gives CDR1 MGHDK, CDR2 SYGVNS. This CDR3 has 11 residues. The CDR3 DNA is TGTGCCAGCATAAGGGGCACTGAAGCTTTCTTT. This gives the protein CASIRGTEAFF. Drawing the rest from reference TRBV25-1 and TRBJ1-1, the complete variable domain is EADIYQTPRYLVIGTGKKITLECSQTMGHDKMYWYQQDPGMELHLIHYSYGVNSTEKGDLSSESTVSRIRTEHFPLTLESARPSHTSQYLCASIRGTEAFFGQGTRLTVV.

Notes on this clone: This CDR3 is also generated by other DNA sequences in the sample. The chain recombines TRBV7-2 with TRBJ2-5, with 12 bases identical to TRBD2. The CDR3 length is 14 residues. V lost 5 bases to trimming and J lost 5 bases; unmatched junction nucleotides: 3. Germline-derived CDR1 and CDR2 are SGHTA and FQGNSA. The CDR3 loop is CASSPGTSGETQYF. CDR3 nucleotides: TGTGCCAGCAGCCCCGGGACTAGCGGGGAGACCCAGTACTTC.